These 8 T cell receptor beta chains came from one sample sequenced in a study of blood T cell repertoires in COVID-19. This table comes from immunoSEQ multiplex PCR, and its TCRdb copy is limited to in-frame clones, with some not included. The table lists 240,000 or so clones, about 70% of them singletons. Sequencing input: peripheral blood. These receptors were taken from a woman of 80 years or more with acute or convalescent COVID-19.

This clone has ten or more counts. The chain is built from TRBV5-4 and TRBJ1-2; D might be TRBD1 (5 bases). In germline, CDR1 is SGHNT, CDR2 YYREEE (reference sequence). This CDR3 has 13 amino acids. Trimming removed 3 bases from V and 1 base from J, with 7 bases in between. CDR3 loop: CASSSTDNYGYTF. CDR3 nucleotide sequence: TGTGCCAGCAGCTCGACAGATAACTATGGCTACACCTTC.

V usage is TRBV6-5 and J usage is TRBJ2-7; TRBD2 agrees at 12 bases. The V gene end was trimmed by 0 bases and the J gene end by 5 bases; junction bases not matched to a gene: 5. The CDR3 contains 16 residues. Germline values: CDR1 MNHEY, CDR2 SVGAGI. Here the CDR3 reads CASSYSPSGGADEQYF. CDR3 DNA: TGTGCCAGCAGTTACTCGCCTAGCGGGGGGGCCGACGAGCAGTACTTC.

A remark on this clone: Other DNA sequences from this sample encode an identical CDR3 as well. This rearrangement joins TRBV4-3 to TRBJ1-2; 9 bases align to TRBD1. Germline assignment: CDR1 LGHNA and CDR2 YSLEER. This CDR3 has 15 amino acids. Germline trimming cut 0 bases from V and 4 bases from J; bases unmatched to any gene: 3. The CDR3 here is CASSQDPQGAYGYTF. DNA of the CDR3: TGCGCCAGCAGCCAAGACCCACAGGGGGCCTATGGCTACACCTTC.

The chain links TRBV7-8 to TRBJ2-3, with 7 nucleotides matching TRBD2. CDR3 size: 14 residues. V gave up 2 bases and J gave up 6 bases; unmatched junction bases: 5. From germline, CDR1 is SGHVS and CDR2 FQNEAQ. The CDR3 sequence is CASSLSRGSDTQYF. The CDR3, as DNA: TGTGCCAGCAGCTTATCGCGGGGGAGTGATACGCAGTATTTT.

The CDR3 region is CASSLESQGMNTEAFF. The CDR3, as DNA: TGCGCCAGCAGCTTGGAATCACAGGGCATGAACACTGAAGCTTTCTTT. This sequence joins TRBV5-1 and TRBJ1-1; D is perhaps TRBD1 (6 bases). Trimming left V 0 bases short and J 0 bases short, with 12 bases between. CDR1 is SGHRS and CDR2 is YFSETQ in the germline V gene. This CDR3 has 16 amino acids.

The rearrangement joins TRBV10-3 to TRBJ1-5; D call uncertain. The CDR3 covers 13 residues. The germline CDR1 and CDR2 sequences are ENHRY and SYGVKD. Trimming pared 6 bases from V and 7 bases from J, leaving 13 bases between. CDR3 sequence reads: CAISRDIAQPQHF. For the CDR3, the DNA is TGTGCCATCAGCCGCGATATCGCCCAGCCCCAGCATTTT.

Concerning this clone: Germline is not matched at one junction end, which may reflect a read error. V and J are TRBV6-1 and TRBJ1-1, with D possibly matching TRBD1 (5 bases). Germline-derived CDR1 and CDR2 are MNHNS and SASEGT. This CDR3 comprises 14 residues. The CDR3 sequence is CASREGQLNTEAFF. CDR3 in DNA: TGTGCCAGCAGAGAAGGACAACTGAACACTGAAGCTTTCTTT.

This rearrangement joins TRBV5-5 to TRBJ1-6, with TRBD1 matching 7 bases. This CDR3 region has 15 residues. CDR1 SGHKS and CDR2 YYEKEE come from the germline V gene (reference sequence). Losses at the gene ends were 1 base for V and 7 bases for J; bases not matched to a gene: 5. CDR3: CASSLRGDSNSPLHF. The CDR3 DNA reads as TGTGCCAGCAGCTTGCGCGGGGACAGCAATTCACCCCTCCACTTT.